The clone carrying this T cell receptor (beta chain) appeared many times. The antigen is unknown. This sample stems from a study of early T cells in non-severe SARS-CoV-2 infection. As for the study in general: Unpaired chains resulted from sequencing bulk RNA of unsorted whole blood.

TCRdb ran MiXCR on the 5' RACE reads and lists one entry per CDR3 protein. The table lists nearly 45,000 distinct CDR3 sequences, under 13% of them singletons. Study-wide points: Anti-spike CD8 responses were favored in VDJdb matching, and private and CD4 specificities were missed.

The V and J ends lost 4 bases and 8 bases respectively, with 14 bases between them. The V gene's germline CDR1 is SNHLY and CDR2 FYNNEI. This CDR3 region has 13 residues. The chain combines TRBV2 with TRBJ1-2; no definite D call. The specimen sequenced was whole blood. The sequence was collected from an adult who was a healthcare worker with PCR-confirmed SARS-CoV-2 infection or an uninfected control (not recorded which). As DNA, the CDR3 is TGTGCCAGCAGTGTAACGAACCGGGAGGGCTACACCTTC. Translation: CASSVTNREGYTF. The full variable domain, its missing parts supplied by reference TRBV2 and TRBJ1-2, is EPEVTQTPSHQVTQMGQEVILRCVPISNHLYFYWYRQILGQKVEFLVSFYNNEISEKSEIFDDQFSVERPDGSNFTLKIRSTKLEDSAMYFCASSVTNREGYTFGSGTRLTVV.